Presented here are 8 T cell receptor beta chains from one specimen sequenced in a study of blood T cell repertoires in COVID-19. Generated by immunoSEQ multiplex PCR, the TCRdb table keeps only in-frame clones and is missing some. The sample has under 300,000 clones; roughly nine tenths are singletons. The sample consisted of peripheral blood. The receptors come from a man in his 60s with acute or convalescent COVID-19.

This rearrangement joins TRBV28 to TRBJ2-1; 11 positions match TRBD1. CDR1 MDHEN and CDR2 SYDVKM come from the germline V gene. V dropped 4 bases and J dropped 9; count of bases not matched to a gene: 11. CDR3 length equals 16 residues. The CDR3 loop is CASSSYEGTGGVEQFF. DNA of the CDR3: TGTGCCAGCAGTTCGTATGAGGGGACAGGGGGAGTTGAGCAGTTCTTC.

The genes are TRBV7-9 and TRBJ1-2; no clear D gene. Germline-derived CDR1 and CDR2 are SEHNR and FQNEAQ (reference sequence). The germline V and J ends were trimmed by 1 base and 6 bases, with 6 bases remaining between them. CDR3 length equals 12 residues. The CDR3 bases are TGTGCCAGCAGCTTAGACGGAGATGGCTACACCTTC. Encoded protein: CASSLDGDGYTF.

A note on this clone: The identical CDR3 is also encoded by other nucleotide sequences in the sample. V usage is TRBV4-3 and J usage is TRBJ1-6; TRBD1 might be the D (5 bases). The V gene's germline CDR1 is LGHNA and CDR2 YSLEER. Deletions cut 0 bases from V and 3 bases from J, with 12 bases between. The CDR3 is made up of 17 amino acids. Written as DNA, the CDR3 is TGCGCCAGCAGCCAAGACGCAGGGCAGGACTATAATTCACCCCTCCACTTT. Protein product: CASSQDAGQDYNSPLHF.

The rearrangement links TRBV3-1 (or the pseudogene TRBV3-2) to TRBJ1-1; 9 bases map to TRBD1. V gave up 1 base and J gave up 4 bases; unmatched junction bases: 1. Germline CDR1 LGHDT, CDR2 YNNKEL (reference sequence). The CDR3 covers 14 residues. This chain's CDR3 is CASSQGDRVTEAFF. The CDR3 nucleotides read TGTGCCAGCAGCCAAGGGGACAGGGTCACTGAAGCTTTCTTT.

The chain joins TRBV9 to TRBJ2-3; D gene uncertain. There are 14 residues in the CDR3. Germline V gives CDR1 SGDLS, CDR2 YYNGEE. The V and J ends lost 1 base and 0 bases respectively, with 6 bases between them. The CDR3 loop reads CASSVYGSTDTQYF. Here the CDR3 DNA reads TGTGCCAGCAGCGTATATGGCAGCACAGATACGCAGTATTTT.

V and J are TRBV7-3 and TRBJ2-5, with D possibly matching TRBD2 (5 bases). The V end was cut by 6 bases, the J end by 1 base, with 12 bases between. Germline CDR1 is SGHTA and CDR2 is FQGTGA. The CDR3 totals 14 residues. CDR3 sequence: CASSPLGSQETQYF. The CDR3 coding sequence is TGTGCCAGCAGTCCCCTGGGGAGCCAAGAGACCCAGTACTTC.

On this clone itself: One junction end does not reproduce the germline sequence, and a read error may be involved. V is TRBV3-1 (or the pseudogene TRBV3-2) and J is TRBJ2-1; D unresolved. Germline CDR1 and CDR2: LGHDT and YNNKEL (reference sequence). The CDR3 is 15 residues long. Here the CDR3 reads CASSQDLGSFNEQFF. CDR3 nucleotides: TGTGCCAGCAGCCAAGATCTGGGCTCCTTCAATGAGCAGTTCTTC.

The V call is TRBV9, the J call TRBJ2-7; D possibly corresponds to TRBD2 (5 bases). The V end was cut by 2 bases, the J end by 0 bases, with 6 bases between. The CDR3 covers 13 residues. Germline CDR1 and CDR2: SGDLS and YYNGEE. CDR3 in DNA: TGTGCCAGCAGCGTGGAGGTCTCCTACGAGCAGTACTTC. It translates to CASSVEVSYEQYF.